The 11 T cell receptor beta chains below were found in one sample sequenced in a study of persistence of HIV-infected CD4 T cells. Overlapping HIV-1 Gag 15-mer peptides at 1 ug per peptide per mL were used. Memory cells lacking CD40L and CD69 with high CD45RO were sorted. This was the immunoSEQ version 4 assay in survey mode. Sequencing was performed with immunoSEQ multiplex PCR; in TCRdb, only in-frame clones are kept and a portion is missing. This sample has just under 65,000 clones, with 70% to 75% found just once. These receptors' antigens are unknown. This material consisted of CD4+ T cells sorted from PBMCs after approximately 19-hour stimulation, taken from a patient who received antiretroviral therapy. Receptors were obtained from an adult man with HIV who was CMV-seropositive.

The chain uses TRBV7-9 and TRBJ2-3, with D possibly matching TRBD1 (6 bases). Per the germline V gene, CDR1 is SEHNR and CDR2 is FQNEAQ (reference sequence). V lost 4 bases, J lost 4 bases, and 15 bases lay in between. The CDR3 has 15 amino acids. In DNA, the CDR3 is TGTGCCAGCAGCTCCGGACAGAATCAAGCAGATACGCAGTATTTT. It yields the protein CASSSGQNQADTQYF. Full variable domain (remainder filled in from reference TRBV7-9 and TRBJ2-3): DTGVSQNPRHKITKRGQNVTFRCDPISEHNRLYWYRQTLGQGPEFLTYFQNEAQLEKSRLLSDRFSAERPKGSFSTLEIQRTEQGDSAMYLCASSSGQNQADTQYFGPGTRLTVL.

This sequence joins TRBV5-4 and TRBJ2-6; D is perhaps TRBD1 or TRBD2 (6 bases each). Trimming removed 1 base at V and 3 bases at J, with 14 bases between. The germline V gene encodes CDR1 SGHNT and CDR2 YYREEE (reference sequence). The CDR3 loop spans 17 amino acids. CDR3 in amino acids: CASSLLGGVDGANVLTF. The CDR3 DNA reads TGTGCCAGCAGCTTGTTGGGGGGCGTCGATGGGGCCAACGTCCTGACTTTC.

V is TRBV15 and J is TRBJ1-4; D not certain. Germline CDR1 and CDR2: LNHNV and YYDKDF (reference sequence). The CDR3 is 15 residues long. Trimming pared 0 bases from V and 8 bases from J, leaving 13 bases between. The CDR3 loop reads CATSRDGQRDEKLFF. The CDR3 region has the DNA TGTGCCACCAGCAGAGATGGCCAGAGAGACGAAAAACTGTTTTTT.

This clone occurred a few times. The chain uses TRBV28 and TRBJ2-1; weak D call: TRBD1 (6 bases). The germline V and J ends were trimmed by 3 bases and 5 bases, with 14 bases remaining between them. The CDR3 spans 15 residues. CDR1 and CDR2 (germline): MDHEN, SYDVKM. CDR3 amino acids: CASSFQRGTHNEQFF. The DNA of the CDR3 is TGTGCCAGCAGTTTCCAGAGGGGGACCCACAATGAGCAGTTCTTC.

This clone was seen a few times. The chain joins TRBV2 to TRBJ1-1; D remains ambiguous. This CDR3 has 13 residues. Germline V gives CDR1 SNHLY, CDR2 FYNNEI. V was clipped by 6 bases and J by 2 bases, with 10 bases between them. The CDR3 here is CASSLDTNTEAFF. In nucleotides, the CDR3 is TGTGCCAGCAGCTTAGACACCAACACTGAAGCTTTCTTT.

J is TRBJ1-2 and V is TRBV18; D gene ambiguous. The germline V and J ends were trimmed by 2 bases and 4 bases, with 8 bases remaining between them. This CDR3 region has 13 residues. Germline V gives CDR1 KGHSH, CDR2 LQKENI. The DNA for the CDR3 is TGTGCCAGCTCACCAGGCCAGCTCTATGGCTACACCTTC. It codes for CASSPGQLYGYTF.

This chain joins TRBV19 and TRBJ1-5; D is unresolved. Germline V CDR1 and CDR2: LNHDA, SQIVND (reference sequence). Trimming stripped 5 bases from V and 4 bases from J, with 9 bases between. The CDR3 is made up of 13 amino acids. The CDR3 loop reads CASSGRVNQPQHF. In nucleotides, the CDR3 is TGTGCCAGTAGTGGACGGGTAAATCAGCCCCAGCATTTT.

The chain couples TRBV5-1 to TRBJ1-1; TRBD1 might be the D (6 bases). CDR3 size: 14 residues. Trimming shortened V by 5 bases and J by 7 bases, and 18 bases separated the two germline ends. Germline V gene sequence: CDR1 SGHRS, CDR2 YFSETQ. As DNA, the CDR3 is TGCGCCAGCAGAGGTACGGGGGCCTCGGTTGAAGCTTTCTTT. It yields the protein CASRGTGASVEAFF.

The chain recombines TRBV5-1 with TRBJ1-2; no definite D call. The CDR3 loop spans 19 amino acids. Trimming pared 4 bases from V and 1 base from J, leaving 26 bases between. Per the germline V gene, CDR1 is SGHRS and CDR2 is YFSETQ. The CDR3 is CASSVGPLNPTSYNYGYTF. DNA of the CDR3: TGCGCCAGCAGCGTTGGACCGCTCAACCCTACCTCTTATAACTATGGCTACACCTTC.

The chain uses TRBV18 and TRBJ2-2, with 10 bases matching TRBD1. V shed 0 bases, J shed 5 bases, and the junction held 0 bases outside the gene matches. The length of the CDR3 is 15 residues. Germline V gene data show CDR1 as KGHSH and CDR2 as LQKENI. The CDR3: CASSPPGQGTGELFF. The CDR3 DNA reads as TGTGCCAGCTCACCACCGGGACAGGGGACCGGGGAGCTGTTTTTT.

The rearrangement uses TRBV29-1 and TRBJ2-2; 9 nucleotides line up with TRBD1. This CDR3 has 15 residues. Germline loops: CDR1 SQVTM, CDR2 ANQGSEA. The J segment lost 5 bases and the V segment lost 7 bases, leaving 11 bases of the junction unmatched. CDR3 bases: TGCAGCGCCGAGGGTCGGACAGGGGCAACCGGGGAGCTGTTTTTT. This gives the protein CSAEGRTGATGELFF.